Below, 24 T cell receptor beta chains from the same sample are listed, as sequenced in a study of T cells in localized non-small cell lung cancer. The method was immunoSEQ multiplex PCR; TCRdb's version includes in-frame clones alone and lacks a portion of them. The table lists 2,000 to 3,000 clones, under 45% of them singletons. The input for sequencing was normal lung tissue next to the tumor, taken before any cancer treatment. The origin of the receptors is a woman aged 35 to 75 with stage II squamous cell lung carcinoma.

The chain uses TRBV5-1 and TRBJ2-2; possibly TRBD1 for D (6 bases). From germline, CDR1 is SGHRS and CDR2 YFSETQ. V lost 4 bases and J lost 1, with 8 bases in between. There are 14 residues in the CDR3. The CDR3 sequence is CASSVTGNTGELFF. CDR3 in DNA: TGCGCCAGCAGCGTGACAGGGAACACCGGGGAGCTGTTTTTT.

There are a few counts of this clone. The chain links TRBV29-1 to TRBJ2-2; 8 bases map to TRBD1. The CDR3 length is 13 residues. The germline CDR1 and CDR2 sequences are SQVTM and ANQGSEA. Unmatched junction bases numbered 2, after V lost 7 bases and J lost 1 base. CDR3 nucleotides: TGCAGCGGGACAGGGTTGAACACCGGGGAGCTGTTTTTT. Its protein is CSGTGLNTGELFF.

The V and J genes are TRBV10-3 and TRBJ1-1, with 8 bases fitting TRBD1. From germline, CDR1 is ENHRY and CDR2 SYGVKD. Unmatched junction bases numbered 7, after V lost 0 bases and J lost 10 bases. This CDR3 has 14 amino acids. CDR3 in amino acids: CAISESSTGDLAFF. The CDR3 DNA follows: TGTGCCATCAGTGAGTCTTCGACAGGGGACTTAGCTTTCTTT.

By share of the sample, this clone is medium-sized. V is TRBV4-1 and J is TRBJ2-5; D is uncertain. The V and J ends lost 4 bases and 2 bases respectively, with 17 bases between them. Germline CDR1 and CDR2: MGHRA and YSYEKL. The CDR3 totals 16 residues. This CDR3 reads CASSPYLGAEQETQYF. The CDR3 bases are TGCGCCAGCAGCCCCTATCTGGGCGCCGAGCAAGAGACCCAGTACTTC.

This clone was recorded a few times. The chain carries TRBV11-3 and TRBJ1-2; D ambiguous. CDR3 size: 16 residues. V shed 4 bases and J shed 5 bases, with 20 bases lying between them. CDR1 and CDR2 (germline): SGHNT, YENEEA. The DNA of the CDR3 is TGTGCCAGCAGCTCAGAGGGAGTCAGTACGAATTATGGCTACACCTTC. Its translation: CASSSEGVSTNYGYTF.

The V and J genes are TRBV25-1 and TRBJ1-6; D is unclear. V was cut by 6 bases and J by 6 bases, with 12 bases left in between. The CDR3 has 14 residues. CDR1 MGHDK and CDR2 SYGVNS come from the germline V gene. The DNA of the CDR3 is TGTGCCAGCAGCGCGGGCCCTCGTAATTCACCCCTCCACTTT. This gives the protein CASSAGPRNSPLHF.

The chain joins TRBV28 to TRBJ2-1, with D tentatively TRBD2 (6 bases). V was shortened by 4 bases and J by 8 bases, with 15 bases between the two germline ends. Germline-derived CDR1 and CDR2 are MDHEN and SYDVKM. The CDR3 has 14 amino acids. The CDR3 loop reads CASSSEGPLDEQFF. The CDR3, as DNA: TGTGCCAGCAGTTCGGAGGGACCGCTGGATGAGCAGTTCTTC.

This clone was picked up a small number of times. The rearrangement uses TRBV5-1 and TRBJ2-3; 14 nucleotides agree with TRBD2. Trimming took 4 bases from V and 7 from J; bases not matched to a gene: 8. The CDR3 contains 16 residues. Germline CDR1 reads SGHRS; CDR2 reads YFSETQ. For the CDR3, the DNA is TGCGCCAGCAGCCCCCAGACTAGCGGGGGGGCAAATACGCAGTATTTT. Translating gives CASSPQTSGGANTQYF.

The CDR3 DNA sequence: TGCAGCGTTGACGAGACAGGGGACGAAAAACTGTTTTTT. Translation: CSVDETGDEKLFF. The chain uses TRBV29-1 and TRBJ1-4, with 8 bases matching TRBD1. After removal of 3 bases from V and 8 bases from J, the junction contained 5 bases not matched to a gene. Germline V lookup: CDR1 SQVTM, CDR2 ANQGSEA. This CDR3 has 13 residues.

This clone was counted between two and nine times. The CDR3 nucleotides read TGCGCCAGCAGCTGGGGACAGGGGGAGCCTACTAATGAAAAACTGTTTTTT. It codes for CASSWGQGEPTNEKLFF. The chain carries TRBV5-1 and TRBJ1-4; 11 bases are shared with TRBD1. V lost 3 bases, J lost 2 bases, and 6 bases stayed unmatched. The CDR3 is 17 residues long. Looked up from germline, CDR1 is SGHRS and CDR2 is YFSETQ.

This clone has more than one count but fewer than ten. The chain joins TRBV11-3 to TRBJ2-3; 13 bases match TRBD2. The germline V gene encodes CDR1 SGHNT and CDR2 YENEEA. This CDR3 has 16 residues. V lost 5 bases and J lost 3; bases outside the gene matches: 5. The CDR3 is CASSQVLAGGTDTQYF. The DNA for the CDR3 is TGTGCCAGCAGCCAAGTACTAGCGGGAGGGACAGATACGCAGTATTTT. The full variable domain, completed using reference TRBV11-3 and TRBJ2-3, is EAGVVQSPRYKIIEKKQPVAFWCNPISGHNTLYWYLQNLGQGPELLIRYENEEAVDDSQLPKDRFSAERLKGVDSTLKIQPAELGDSAVYLCASSQVLAGGTDTQYFGPGTRLTVL.

This clone is medium-sized within its sample. The chain links TRBV11-3 to TRBJ2-1, with 14 bases that match TRBD2. Germline V gene lookup returns CDR1 SGHNT and CDR2 YENEEA. The CDR3 contains 14 residues. The junction had 3 bases not matched to a gene; V was cut back by 5 bases and J by 9 bases. The CDR3 DNA reads TGTGCCAGCAGCCCGGGGACTAGCGGGGGTGAGCAGTTCTTC. As protein: CASSPGTSGGEQFF.

This chain uses TRBV28 with TRBJ1-1, with a possible D match to TRBD1 (5 bases). Germline assignment: CDR1 MDHEN and CDR2 SYDVKM. Deletions cut 6 bases from V and 8 bases from J, with 16 bases between. This CDR3 is 13 amino acids long. This CDR3 reads CASSRGSSPEAFF. The CDR3, as DNA: TGTGCCAGCAGCCGGGGGTCGAGCCCGGAAGCTTTCTTT.

The chain employs TRBV14 and TRBJ1-1; D is possibly TRBD1 (6 bases). From germline, CDR1 is SGHDN and CDR2 FVKESK. The CDR3 covers 13 residues. Trimming shortened V by 5 bases and J by 1 base, and 8 bases separated the two germline ends. CDR3 DNA sequence: TGTGCCAGCAGCTGGGGGCGGAACACTGAAGCTTTCTTT. Translating it yields CASSWGRNTEAFF.

The chain recombines TRBV28 with TRBJ1-3; D is possibly TRBD1 (6 bases). Germline loops: CDR1 MDHEN, CDR2 SYDVKM. This CDR3 spans 16 amino acids. Trimming pared 4 bases from V and 4 bases from J, leaving 17 bases between. CDR3 bases: TGTGCCAGCAGTTCCCCCCCGGGGGCAGGAGGAAACACCATATATTTT. It codes for CASSSPPGAGGNTIYF. The whole variable domain, filled in from reference TRBV28 and TRBJ1-3, reads DVKVTQSSRYLVKRTGEKVFLECVQDMDHENMFWYRQDPGLGLRLIYFSYDVKMKEKGDIPEGYSVSREKKERFSLILESASTNQTSMYLCASSSPPGAGGNTIYFGEGSWLTVV.

The rearrangement joins TRBV16 to TRBJ1-2; the match to TRBD1 covers 7 bases. The CDR3 is 14 residues long. With 4 bases clipped from V and 1 base from J, the junction kept 3 bases outside the gene matches. The germline gives CDR1 KGHSY, CDR2 FQNENV. The CDR3 DNA sequence: TGTGCCAGCAGCCCCAGGGGGGGTAACTATGGCTACACCTTC. It specifies CASSPRGGNYGYTF.

In its sample, this clone is large (0.1 to 1%). The chain links TRBV11-3 to TRBJ2-7, with no clear D. Germline lookup yields CDR1 SGHNT and CDR2 YENEEA. The CDR3 has 14 amino acids. V gave up 3 bases and J gave up 4 bases, with 13 bases separating them. CDR3 residues: CASSLAKERYEQYF. For the CDR3, the DNA is TGTGCCAGCAGCTTGGCCAAGGAGCGATACGAGCAGTACTTC.

V gene TRBV28 combines with J gene TRBJ2-7; 12 bases are shared with TRBD2. The length of the CDR3 is 16 residues. The V gene's germline CDR1 is MDHEN and CDR2 SYDVKM. Losses at the gene ends were 7 bases for V and 6 bases for J; bases not matched to a gene: 13. In DNA form, the CDR3 reads TGTGCCAGCATCGAGGGTTCTAGCGGGGGGGCCGGCGAGCAGTACGTC. Translated, it gives CASIEGSSGGAGEQYV.

The chain joins TRBV29-1 to TRBJ2-5; D could derive from TRBD1 or TRBD2 (5 bases each). V was pared by 6 bases and J by 3 bases, with 14 bases between. The CDR3 has 13 residues. In germline, CDR1 is SQVTM, CDR2 ANQGSEA. CDR3 loop: CSVARDGKETQYF. CDR3 bases: TGCAGCGTGGCCAGGGACGGAAAAGAGACCCAGTACTTC.

The chain links TRBV28 to TRBJ2-5, with D hard to call. This CDR3 comprises 14 residues. CDR1 and CDR2 (germline): MDHEN, SYDVKM. V lost 5 bases, J lost 9 bases, and 19 bases lay in between. CDR3 bases: TGTGCCAGCAGTCGACCGGCAGCAAGAGGAGCCCAGTACTTC. Protein product: CASSRPAARGAQYF.

The rearrangement uses TRBV6-8 and TRBJ2-5; 7 nucleotides agree with TRBD2. Trimming took 4 bases from V and 5 from J; bases not matched to a gene: 10. Per the germline V gene, CDR1 is MNHGY and CDR2 is SAAAGT. The CDR3 sequence is 15 residues long. In nucleotides, the CDR3 is TGTGCCAGCAGTTTGATACGGGGGGAACGGGAGACCCAGTACTTC. Translating it yields CASSLIRGERETQYF.

V usage is TRBV6-8 and J usage is TRBJ2-3, with 7 bases aligning to TRBD2. This CDR3 contains 13 residues. CDR1 MNHGY and CDR2 SAAAGT come from the germline V gene. The trim removed 6 bases at V and 3 bases at J, leaving 3 bases unmatched. The CDR3 sequence is CASRTGGTDTQYF. The CDR3 DNA reads TGTGCCAGCAGGACCGGGGGGACAGATACGCAGTATTTT.

The V call is TRBV5-1, the J call TRBJ2-2; a possible D gene is TRBD2 (6 bases). The CDR3 covers 16 residues. CDR1 is SGHRS and CDR2 is YFSETQ in the germline V gene. The V and J ends lost 5 bases and 3 bases respectively, with 17 bases between them. The CDR3: CASREGFAGDTGELFF. CDR3 DNA sequence: TGCGCCAGCAGGGAGGGCTTTGCGGGCGACACCGGGGAGCTGTTTTTT.

This sequence joins TRBV19 and TRBJ1-1; perhaps TRBD1 as D (5 bases). CDR1 and CDR2 (germline): LNHDA, SQIVND (reference sequence). Trimming took 0 bases from V and 3 from J, leaving 8 bases between them. This CDR3 is 14 amino acids long. CDR3 sequence: CASSIDGGYTEAFF. The CDR3, as DNA: TGTGCCAGTAGTATAGACGGGGGGTACACTGAAGCTTTCTTT.